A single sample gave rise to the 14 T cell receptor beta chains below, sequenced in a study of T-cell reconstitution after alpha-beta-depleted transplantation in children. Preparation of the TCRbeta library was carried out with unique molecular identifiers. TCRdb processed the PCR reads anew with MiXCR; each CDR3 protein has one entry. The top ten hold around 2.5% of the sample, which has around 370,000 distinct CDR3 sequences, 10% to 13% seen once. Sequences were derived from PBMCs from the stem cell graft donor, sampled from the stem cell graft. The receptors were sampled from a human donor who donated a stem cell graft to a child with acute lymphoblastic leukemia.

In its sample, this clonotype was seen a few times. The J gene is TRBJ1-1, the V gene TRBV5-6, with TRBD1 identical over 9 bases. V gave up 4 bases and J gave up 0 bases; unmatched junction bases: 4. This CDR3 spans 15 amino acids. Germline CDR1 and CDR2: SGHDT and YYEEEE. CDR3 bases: TGTGCCAGCAGCCGGGGACAGGGACTGAACACTGAAGCTTTCTTT. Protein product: CASSRGQGLNTEAFF.

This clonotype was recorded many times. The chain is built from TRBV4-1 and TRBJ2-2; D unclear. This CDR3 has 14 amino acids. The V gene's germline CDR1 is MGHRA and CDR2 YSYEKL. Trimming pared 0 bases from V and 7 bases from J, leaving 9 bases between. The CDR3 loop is CASSQDGPSGELFF. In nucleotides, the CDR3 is TGCGCCAGCAGCCAAGATGGGCCTAGCGGGGAGCTGTTTTTT.

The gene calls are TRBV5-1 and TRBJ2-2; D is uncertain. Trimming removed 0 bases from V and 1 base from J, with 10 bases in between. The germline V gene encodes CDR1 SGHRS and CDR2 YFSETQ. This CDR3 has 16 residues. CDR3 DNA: TGCGCCAGCAGCTTGGTGGATTCTAAGAACACCGGGGAGCTGTTTTTT. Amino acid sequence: CASSLVDSKNTGELFF.

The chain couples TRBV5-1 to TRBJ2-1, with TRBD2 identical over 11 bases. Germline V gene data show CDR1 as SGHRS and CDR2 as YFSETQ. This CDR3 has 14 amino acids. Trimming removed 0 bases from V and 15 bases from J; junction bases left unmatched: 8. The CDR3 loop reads CASSLGYSGREMFF. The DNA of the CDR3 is TGCGCCAGCAGCTTGGGTTATAGCGGGAGGGAAATGTTCTTC.

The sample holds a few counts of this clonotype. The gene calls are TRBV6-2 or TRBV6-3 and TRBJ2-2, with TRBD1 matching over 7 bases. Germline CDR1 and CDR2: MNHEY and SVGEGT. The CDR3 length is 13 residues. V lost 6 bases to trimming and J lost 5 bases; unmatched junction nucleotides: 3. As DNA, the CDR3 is TGTGCCAGCAGAATCAGGGGGACCGGGGAGCTGTTTTTT. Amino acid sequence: CASRIRGTGELFF.

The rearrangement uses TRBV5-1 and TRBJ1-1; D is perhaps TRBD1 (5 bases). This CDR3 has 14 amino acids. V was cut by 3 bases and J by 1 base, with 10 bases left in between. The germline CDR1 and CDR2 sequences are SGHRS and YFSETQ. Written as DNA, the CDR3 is TGCGCCAGCAGCTGGGGGACGGCGAACACTGAAGCTTTCTTT. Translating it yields CASSWGTANTEAFF.

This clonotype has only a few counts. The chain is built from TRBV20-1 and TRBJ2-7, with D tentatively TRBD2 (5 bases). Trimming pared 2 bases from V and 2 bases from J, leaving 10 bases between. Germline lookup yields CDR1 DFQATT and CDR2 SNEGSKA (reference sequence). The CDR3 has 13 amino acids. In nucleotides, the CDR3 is TGCAGTGCTAGACTCGGGGATACCTACGAGCAGTACTTC. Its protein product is CSARLGDTYEQYF.

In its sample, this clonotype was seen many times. CDR3: CSVDGTSGSSYNEQFF. The CDR3 DNA reads as TGCAGCGTTGACGGGACTAGCGGGAGTAGCTACAATGAGCAGTTCTTC. The chain employs TRBV29-1 and TRBJ2-1; 14 bases line up with TRBD2. CDR3 length: 16 residues. Germline CDR1 and CDR2: SQVTM and ANQGSEA. The junction had 4 bases not matched to a gene; V was cut back by 3 bases and J by 3 bases.

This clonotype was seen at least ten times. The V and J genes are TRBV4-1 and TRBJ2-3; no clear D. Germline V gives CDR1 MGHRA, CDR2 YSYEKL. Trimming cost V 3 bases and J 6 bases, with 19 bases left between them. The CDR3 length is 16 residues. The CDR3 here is CASSHPTPAGLDTQYF. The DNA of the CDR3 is TGCGCCAGCAGCCATCCCACCCCGGCCGGGTTGGATACGCAGTATTTT.

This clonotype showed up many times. The CDR3 DNA sequence: TGTGCCAGCAGTCCTGGGACACAAGAGACCCAGTACTTC. Amino acid sequence: CASSPGTQETQYF. The rearrangement uses TRBV12-3 or TRBV12-4 and TRBJ2-5; D is perhaps TRBD1 (6 bases). This CDR3 comprises 13 residues. Deletions cut 5 bases from V and 2 bases from J, with 9 bases between.

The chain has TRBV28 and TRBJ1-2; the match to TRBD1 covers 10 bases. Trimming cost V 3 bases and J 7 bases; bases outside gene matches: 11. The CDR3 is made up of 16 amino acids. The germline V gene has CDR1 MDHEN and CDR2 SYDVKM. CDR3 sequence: CASSFRLTGGAAGYTF. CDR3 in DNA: TGTGCCAGCAGTTTCAGACTGACAGGGGGCGCGGCTGGCTACACCTTC.

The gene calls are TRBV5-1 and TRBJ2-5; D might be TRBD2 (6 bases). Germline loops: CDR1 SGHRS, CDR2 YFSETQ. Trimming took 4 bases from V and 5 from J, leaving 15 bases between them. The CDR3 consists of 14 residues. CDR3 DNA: TGCGCCAGCAGCAGGGACCTCCGGGGGGAGACCCAGTACTTC. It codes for CASSRDLRGETQYF. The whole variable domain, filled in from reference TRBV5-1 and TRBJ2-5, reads KAGVTQTPRYLIKTRGQQVTLSCSPISGHRSVSWYQQTPGQGLQFLFEYFSETQRNKGNFPGRFSGRQFSNSRSEMNVSTLELGDSALYLCASSRDLRGETQYFGPGTRLLVL.

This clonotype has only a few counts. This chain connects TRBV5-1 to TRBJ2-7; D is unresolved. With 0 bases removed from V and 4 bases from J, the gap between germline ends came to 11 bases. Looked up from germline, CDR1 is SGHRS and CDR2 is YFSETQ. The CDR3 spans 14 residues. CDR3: CASSLEFPRYEQYF. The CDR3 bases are TGCGCCAGCAGCTTGGAGTTCCCCCGGTACGAGCAGTACTTC.

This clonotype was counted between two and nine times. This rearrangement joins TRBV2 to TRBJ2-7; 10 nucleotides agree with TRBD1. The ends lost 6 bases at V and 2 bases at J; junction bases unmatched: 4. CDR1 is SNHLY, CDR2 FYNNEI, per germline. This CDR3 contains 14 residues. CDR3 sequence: CASRKGTGAYEQYF. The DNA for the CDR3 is TGTGCCAGCAGGAAGGGGACAGGGGCCTACGAGCAGTACTTC.